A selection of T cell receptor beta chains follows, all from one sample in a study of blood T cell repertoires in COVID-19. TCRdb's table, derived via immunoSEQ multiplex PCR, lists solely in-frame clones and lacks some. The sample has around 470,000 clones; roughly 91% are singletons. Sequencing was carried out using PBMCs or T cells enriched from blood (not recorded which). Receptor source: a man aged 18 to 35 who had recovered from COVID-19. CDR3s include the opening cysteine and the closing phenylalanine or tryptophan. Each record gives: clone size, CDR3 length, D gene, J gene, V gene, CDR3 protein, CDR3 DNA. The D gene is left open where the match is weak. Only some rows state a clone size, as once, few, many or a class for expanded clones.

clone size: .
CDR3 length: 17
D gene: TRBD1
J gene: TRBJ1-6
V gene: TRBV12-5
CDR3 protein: CASGLGSGTGSNSPLHF
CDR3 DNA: TGTGCTAGTGGTTTGGGCAGCGGGACAGGCTCTAATTCACCCCTCCACTTT

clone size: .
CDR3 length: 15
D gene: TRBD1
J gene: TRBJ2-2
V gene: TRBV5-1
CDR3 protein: CASSSRQGLAGELFF
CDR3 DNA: TGCGCCAGCAGCTCACGACAGGGGTTGGCCGGGGAGCTGTTTTTT

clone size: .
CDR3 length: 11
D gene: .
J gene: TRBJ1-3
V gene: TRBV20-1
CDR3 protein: CSSGGGNTIYF
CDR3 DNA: TGCTCTTCCGGAGGCGGAAACACCATATATTTT

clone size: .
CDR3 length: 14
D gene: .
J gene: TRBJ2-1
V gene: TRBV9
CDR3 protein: CASSVEEGNNEQFF
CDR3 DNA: TGTGCCAGCAGCGTAGAGGAGGGAAACAATGAGCAGTTCTTC

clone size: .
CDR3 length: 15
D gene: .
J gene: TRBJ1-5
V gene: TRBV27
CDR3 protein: CASSPLGTSNQPQHF
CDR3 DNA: TGTGCCAGCAGTCCTTTAGGGACAAGTAATCAGCCCCAGCATTTT

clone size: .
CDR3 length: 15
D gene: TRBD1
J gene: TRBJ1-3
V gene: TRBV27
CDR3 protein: CASSPQGAGGNTIYF
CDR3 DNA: TGTGCCAGCAGTCCGCAGGGGGCAGGTGGAAACACCATATATTTT

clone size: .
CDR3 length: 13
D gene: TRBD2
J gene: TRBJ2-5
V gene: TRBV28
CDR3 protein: CASIAGGGETQYF
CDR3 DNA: TGTGCCAGCATAGCGGGAGGGGGGGAGACCCAGTACTTC

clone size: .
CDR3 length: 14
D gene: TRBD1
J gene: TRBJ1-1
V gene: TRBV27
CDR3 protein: CASSMGQGNTEAFF
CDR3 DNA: TGTGCCAGCAGCATGGGACAGGGGAACACTGAAGCTTTCTTT

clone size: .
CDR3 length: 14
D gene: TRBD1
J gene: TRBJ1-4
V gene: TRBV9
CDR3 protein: CASSETGGGYGLFF
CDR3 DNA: TGTGCCAGCAGCGAGACAGGGGGCGGATATGGGCTGTTTTTT

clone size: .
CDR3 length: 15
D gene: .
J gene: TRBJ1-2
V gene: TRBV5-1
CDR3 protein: CASSFGPTGGYGYTF
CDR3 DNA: TGCGCCAGCAGCTTTGGCCCGACAGGAGGATATGGCTACACCTTC

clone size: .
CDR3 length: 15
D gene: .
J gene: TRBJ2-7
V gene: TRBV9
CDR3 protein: CASSVGSGMYYEQYF
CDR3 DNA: TGTGCCAGCAGCGTAGGTTCGGGAATGTACTACGAGCAGTACTTC

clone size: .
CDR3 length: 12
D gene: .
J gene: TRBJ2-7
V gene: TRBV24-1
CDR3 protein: CATSGLSREQYF
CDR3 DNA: TGTGCCACCAGTGGTTTGAGTCGGGAGCAGTACTTC

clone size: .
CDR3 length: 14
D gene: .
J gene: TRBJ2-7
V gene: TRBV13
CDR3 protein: CASSPLRGADEQYF
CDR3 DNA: TGTGCCAGCAGCCCTCTCAGGGGGGCAGACGAGCAGTACTTC

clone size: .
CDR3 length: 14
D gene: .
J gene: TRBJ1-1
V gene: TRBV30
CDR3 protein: CAWSVGSSNTEAFF
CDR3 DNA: TGTGCCTGGAGTGTTGGGAGCTCGAACACTGAAGCTTTCTTT

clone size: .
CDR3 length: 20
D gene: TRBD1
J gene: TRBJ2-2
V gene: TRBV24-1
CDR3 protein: CATSGLRTGELLEGTGELFF
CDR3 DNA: TGTGCCACCAGTGGCCTGCGGACAGGGGAGTTATTAGAAGGCACCGGGGAGCTGTTTTTT

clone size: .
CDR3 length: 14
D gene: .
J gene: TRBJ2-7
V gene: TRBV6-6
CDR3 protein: CATRPYTGTYEQYF
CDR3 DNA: TGTGCCACGCGGCCGTATACAGGGACCTACGAGCAGTACTTC

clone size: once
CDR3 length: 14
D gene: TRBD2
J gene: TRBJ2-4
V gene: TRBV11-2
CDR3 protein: CASSSGGIANIQYF
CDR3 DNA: TGTGCCAGCAGCTCGGGGGGTATTGCAAACATTCAGTACTTC

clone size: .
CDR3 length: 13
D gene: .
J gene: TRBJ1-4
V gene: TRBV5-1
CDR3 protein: CASSPGMGEKLFF
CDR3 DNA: TGCGCCAGCAGTCCGGGGATGGGTGAAAAACTGTTTTTT

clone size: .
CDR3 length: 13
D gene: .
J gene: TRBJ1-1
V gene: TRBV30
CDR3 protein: CAWNGLRGLEAFF
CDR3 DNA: TGTGCCTGGAATGGGCTTCGTGGCCTTGAAGCTTTCTTT

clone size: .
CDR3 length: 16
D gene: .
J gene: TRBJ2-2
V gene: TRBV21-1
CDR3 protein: CASSARRRGDTGELFF
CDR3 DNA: TGTGCCAGCAGCGCAAGACGGCGAGGAGACACCGGGGAGCTGTTTTTT

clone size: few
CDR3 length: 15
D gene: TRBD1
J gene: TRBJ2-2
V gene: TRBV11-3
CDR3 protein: CASRSGGSGTGELFF
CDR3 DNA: TGTGCCAGCAGGTCAGGGGGTTCGGGCACCGGGGAGCTGTTTTTT

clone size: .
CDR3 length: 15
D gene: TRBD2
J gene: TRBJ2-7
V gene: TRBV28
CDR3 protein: CASSSEAGAWYEQYF
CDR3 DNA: TGTGCCAGCTCTTCGGAGGCGGGAGCTTGGTACGAGCAGTACTTC

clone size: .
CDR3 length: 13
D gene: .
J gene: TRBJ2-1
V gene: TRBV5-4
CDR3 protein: CASSLERYNEQFF
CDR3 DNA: TGTGCCAGCAGCTTGGAGCGGTACAATGAGCAGTTCTTC

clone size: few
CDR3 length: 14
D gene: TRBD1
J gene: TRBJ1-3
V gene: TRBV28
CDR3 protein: CASNLQGPGNTIYF
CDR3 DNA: TGTGCCAGCAACCTACAGGGGCCGGGAAACACCATATATTTT

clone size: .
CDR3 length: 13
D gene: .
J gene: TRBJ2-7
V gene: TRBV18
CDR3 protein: CASSPGLSYEQYF
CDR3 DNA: TGTGCCAGCTCACCGGGACTCTCCTACGAGCAGTACTTC

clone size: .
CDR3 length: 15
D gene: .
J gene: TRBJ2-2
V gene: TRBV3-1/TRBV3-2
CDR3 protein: CASSQDGTDFKARFF
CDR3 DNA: TGTGCCAGCAGCCAAGATGGGACTGACTTTAAAGCTCGGTTTTTT

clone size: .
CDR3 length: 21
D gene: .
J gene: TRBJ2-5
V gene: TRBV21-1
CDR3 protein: CASSKKTIFGTLGEAQETQYF
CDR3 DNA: TGTGCCAGCAGCAAAAAAACAATTTTCGGGACGTTAGGGGAGGCACAAGAGACCCAGTACTTC

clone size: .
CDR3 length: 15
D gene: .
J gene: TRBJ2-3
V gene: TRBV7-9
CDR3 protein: CASSPLGGNTDTQYF
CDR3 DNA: TGTGCCAGCAGCCCCCTCGGGGGAAACACAGATACGCAGTATTTT

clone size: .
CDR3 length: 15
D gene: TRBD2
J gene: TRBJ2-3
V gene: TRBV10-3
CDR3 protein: CAIGGGRDSTDTQYF
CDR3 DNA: TGTGCCATCGGGGGAGGGAGAGATAGCACAGATACGCAGTATTTT

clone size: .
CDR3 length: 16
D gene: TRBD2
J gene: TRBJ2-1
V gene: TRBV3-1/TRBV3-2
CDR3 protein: CASRSSGTSSYNEQFF
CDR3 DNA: TGTGCCAGCAGGAGTTCCGGGACTAGCTCCTACAATGAGCAGTTCTTC

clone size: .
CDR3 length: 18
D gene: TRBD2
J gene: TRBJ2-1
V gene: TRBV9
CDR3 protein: CASSPLGMGLAGPDEQFF
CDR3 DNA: TGTGCCAGCAGCCCCCTGGGGATGGGACTAGCGGGTCCCGATGAGCAGTTCTTC

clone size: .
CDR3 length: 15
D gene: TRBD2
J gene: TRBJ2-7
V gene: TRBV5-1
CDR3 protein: CASSLSSGSWYEQYF
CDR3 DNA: TGCGCCAGCAGCTTGTCTAGCGGGAGTTGGTACGAGCAGTACTTC

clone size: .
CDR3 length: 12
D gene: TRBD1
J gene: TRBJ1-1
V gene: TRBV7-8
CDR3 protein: CASSPDRGKAFF
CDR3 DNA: TGTGCCAGCAGTCCCGACAGGGGGAAGGCTTTCTTT

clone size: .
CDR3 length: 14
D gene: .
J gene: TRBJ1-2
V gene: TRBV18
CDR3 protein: CASSPAGDNYGYTF
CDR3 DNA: TGTGCCAGCTCACCAGCAGGGGATAACTATGGCTACACCTTC

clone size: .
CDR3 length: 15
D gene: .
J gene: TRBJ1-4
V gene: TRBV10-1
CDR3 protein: CASSEGGSRNEKLFF
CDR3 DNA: TGCGCCAGCAGTGAGGGGGGCAGCCGTAATGAAAAACTGTTTTTT

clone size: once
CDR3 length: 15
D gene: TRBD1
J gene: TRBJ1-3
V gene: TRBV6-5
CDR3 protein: CASSPTGGAGNTIYF
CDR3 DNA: TGTGCCAGCAGCCCAACAGGGGGAGCTGGAAACACCATATATTTT

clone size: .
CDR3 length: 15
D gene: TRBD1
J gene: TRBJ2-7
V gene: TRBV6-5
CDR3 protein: CASSYRDRGPYEQYF
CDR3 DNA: TGTGCCAGCAGTTACCGGGACAGGGGGCCCTACGAGCAGTACTTC

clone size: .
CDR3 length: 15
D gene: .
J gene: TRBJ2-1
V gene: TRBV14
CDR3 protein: CASSQETGAYNEQFF
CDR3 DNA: TGTGCCAGCAGCCAAGAAACGGGAGCCTACAATGAGCAGTTCTTC

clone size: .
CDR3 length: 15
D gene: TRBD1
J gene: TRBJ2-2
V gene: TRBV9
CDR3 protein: CASSTRQGAPGELFF
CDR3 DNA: TGTGCCAGCAGCACCAGACAGGGGGCTCCCGGGGAGCTGTTTTTT

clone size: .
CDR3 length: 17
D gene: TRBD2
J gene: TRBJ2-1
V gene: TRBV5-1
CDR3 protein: CASSLEIRAGSYNEQFF
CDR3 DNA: TGCGCCAGCAGCTTGGAAATCCGAGCGGGGTCCTACAATGAGCAGTTCTTC

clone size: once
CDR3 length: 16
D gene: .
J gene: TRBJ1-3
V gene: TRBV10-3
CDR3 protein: CAISDAGRLSGNTIYF
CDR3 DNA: TGTGCCATCAGTGATGCGGGACGGCTCTCTGGAAACACCATATATTTT

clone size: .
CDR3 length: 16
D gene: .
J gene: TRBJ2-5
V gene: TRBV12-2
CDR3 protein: CASRLVTRDRGLSNYF
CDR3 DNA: TGTGCAAGTCGCTTAGTAACTCGGGACAGGGGGCTCTCCAACTACTTC

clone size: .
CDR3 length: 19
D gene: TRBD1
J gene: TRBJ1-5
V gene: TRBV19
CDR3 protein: CASSTNRDRVIVVRQPQHF
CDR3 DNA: TGTGCCAGTAGTACTAACCGGGACAGGGTAATTGTGGTACGGCAGCCCCAGCATTTT

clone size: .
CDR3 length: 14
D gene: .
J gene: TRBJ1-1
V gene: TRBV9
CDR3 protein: CASSVVKGTALAFF
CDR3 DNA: TGTGCCAGCAGCGTAGTTAAGGGGACTGCGTTGGCTTTCTTT

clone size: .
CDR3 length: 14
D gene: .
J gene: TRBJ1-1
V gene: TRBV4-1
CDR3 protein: CASSQGPMNTEAFF
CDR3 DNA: TGCGCCAGCAGCCAAGGTCCTATGAACACTGAAGCTTTCTTT

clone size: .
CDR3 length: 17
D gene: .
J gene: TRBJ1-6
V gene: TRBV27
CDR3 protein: CASSLGSRSSYNSPLHF
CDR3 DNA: TGTGCCAGCAGTTTAGGATCCCGGAGCTCCTATAATTCACCCCTCCACTTT

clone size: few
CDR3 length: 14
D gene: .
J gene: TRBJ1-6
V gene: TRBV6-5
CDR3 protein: CASSYDGVNSPLHF
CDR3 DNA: TGTGCCAGCAGTTACGACGGAGTTAATTCACCCCTCCACTTT

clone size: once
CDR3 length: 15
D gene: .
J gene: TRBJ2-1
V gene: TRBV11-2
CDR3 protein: CASSLTGYSYNEQFF
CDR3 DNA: TGTGCCAGCAGCTTAACGGGGTATTCCTACAATGAGCAGTTCTTC